The next 12 T cell receptor beta chains were all read from a single sample in a study of cytomegalovirus exposure and HLA in healthy donors. Primers included in the PCR were 60 Vbeta and 13 Jbeta primers. Here immunoSEQ multiplex PCR was the method, and the copy in TCRdb shows in-frame clones only, minus some. Found here are fewer than 250,000 clones, 70% to 80% of them singletons; the top ten hold 1.5% to 2%. The sequenced sample consisted of PBMCs. Every receptor here comes from a woman between 50 and 59 years old in good health and CMV-seronegative.

V and J are TRBV9 and TRBJ2-2; TRBD2 matches 7 bases. CDR1 is SGDLS and CDR2 is YYNGEE in the germline V gene. V lost 6 bases, J lost 6 bases, and 8 bases stayed unmatched. This CDR3 is 14 amino acids long. DNA for the CDR3: TGTGCCAGCAACGGTTGGGCGGGAGCCGGGGAGCTGTTTTTT. It codes for CASNGWAGAGELFF.

The chain employs TRBV5-4 and TRBJ1-4; D is possibly TRBD1 (5 bases). Trimming removed 4 bases at V and 5 bases at J, with 18 bases between. The CDR3 loop spans 16 amino acids. CDR1 is SGHNT, CDR2 YYREEE, per germline (reference sequence). CDR3 protein: CASSPMSGVGNEKLFF. The DNA of the CDR3 is TGTGCCAGCAGCCCGATGTCGGGGGTGGGGAATGAAAAACTGTTTTTT.

Here the CDR3 reads CASSSRALVVPGTEAFF. CDR3 bases: TGTGCCAGCAGCTCCAGGGCATTAGTTGTTCCAGGGACTGAAGCTTTCTTT. The chain links TRBV7-3 to TRBJ1-1; TRBD1 might be the D (5 bases). V was cut by 4 bases and J by 5 bases, with 23 bases left in between. From germline, CDR1 is SGHTA and CDR2 FQGTGA. This CDR3 is built from 17 residues.

The genes are TRBV6-6 and TRBJ2-7; 9 bases fit TRBD1. Germline CDR1 is MNHNY and CDR2 is SVGAGI (reference sequence). This CDR3 has 16 residues. V shed 3 bases, J shed 0 bases, and the junction held 6 bases outside the gene matches. CDR3 sequence (DNA): TGTGCCAGCAGTTATGGGGGGACAGGGAGCTCCTACGAGCAGTACTTC. It translates to CASSYGGTGSSYEQYF.

The chain uses TRBV7-2 and TRBJ1-2, with D unresolved. The CDR3 runs to 14 residues. Germline CDR1 reads SGHTA; CDR2 reads FQGNSA. V gave up 5 bases and J gave up 8 bases, with 18 bases separating them. CDR3 residues: CASSPRMSRGGYTF. The CDR3 region has the DNA TGTGCCAGCAGCCCGAGGATGAGCCGTGGAGGCTACACCTTC.

The chain links TRBV7-3 to TRBJ1-2; 9 bases map to TRBD1. This CDR3 has 15 residues. Trimming at V came to 5 bases and at J to 5 bases, leaving 9 bases not matched to a gene. Germline-derived CDR1 and CDR2 are SGHTA and FQGTGA. The CDR3 protein is CASSEGQGPSYGYTF. The CDR3 coding sequence is TGTGCCAGCAGCGAGGGACAGGGTCCTTCTTATGGCTACACCTTC.

The chain combines TRBV27 with TRBJ1-5; TRBD1 might be the D (6 bases). Germline loops: CDR1 MNHEY, CDR2 SMNVEV (reference sequence). V lost 6 bases, J lost 0 bases, and 12 bases lay in between. The CDR3 length is 15 residues. CDR3 in amino acids: CASRPQGYSNQPQHF. For the CDR3, the DNA is TGTGCCAGCAGACCCCAGGGGTATAGCAATCAGCCCCAGCATTTT.

This clone was observed once. Distinct nucleotide sequences in the sample also encode this CDR3. The chain is built from TRBV9 and TRBJ2-3, with D tentatively TRBD1 (6 bases). Trimming removed 0 bases from V and 3 bases from J, with 11 bases in between. Germline values: CDR1 SGDLS, CDR2 YYNGEE. This CDR3 has 15 residues. Here the CDR3 DNA reads TGTGCCAGCAGCGTAGATGGCAGGGGAACAGATACGCAGTATTTT. Its protein is CASSVDGRGTDTQYF.

Only one count was recorded for this clone. The chain employs TRBV19 and TRBJ2-5, with a tentative D call TRBD2 (6 bases). This CDR3 has 13 amino acids. Germline lookup yields CDR1 LNHDA and CDR2 SQIVND (reference sequence). V was trimmed by 3 bases and J by 4 bases, leaving 9 bases between them. The CDR3 DNA sequence: TGTGCCAGTAGTATGAATAGCGGAGAGACCCAGTACTTC. Translation: CASSMNSGETQYF.

This clone was counted once. The rearrangement joins TRBV29-1 to TRBJ2-3; 12 nucleotides align to TRBD2. The V and J ends lost 1 base and 4 bases, in that order; junction bases with no gene match: 0. The CDR3 is 14 residues long. Looked up from germline, CDR1 is SQVTM and CDR2 is ANQGSEA. DNA for the CDR3: TGCAGCGTTGAAGGACTAGCGGGAGCAGATACGCAGTATTTT. Amino acids: CSVEGLAGADTQYF.

The chain recombines TRBV7-2 with TRBJ2-1, with a weak D call TRBD2 (5 bases). Deletions cut 7 bases from V and 0 bases from J, with 13 bases between. The CDR3 runs to 15 residues. Per the germline V gene, CDR1 is SGHTA and CDR2 is FQGNSA. The CDR3: CASKSGVFSYNEQFF. The CDR3 coding sequence is TGTGCCAGCAAATCCGGGGTTTTCTCCTACAATGAGCAGTTCTTC. Full variable domain (missing parts from reference TRBV7-2 and TRBJ2-1): GAGVSQSPSNKVTEKGKDVELRCDPISGHTALYWYRQSLGQGLEFLIYFQGNSAPDKSGLPSDRFSAERTGGSVSTLTIQRTQQEDSAVYLCASKSGVFSYNEQFFGPGTRLTVL.

The chain recombines TRBV5-4 with TRBJ2-1; 9 bases map to TRBD2. The germline V gene has CDR1 SGHNT and CDR2 YYREEE (reference sequence). The CDR3 is 16 amino acids. V was pared by 1 base and J by 5 bases, with 7 bases of the junction left unmatched. CDR3 DNA sequence: TGTGCCAGCAGCTTGAATCCCATAGCGGGAGACAATGAGCAGTTCTTC. Its translation: CASSLNPIAGDNEQFF.